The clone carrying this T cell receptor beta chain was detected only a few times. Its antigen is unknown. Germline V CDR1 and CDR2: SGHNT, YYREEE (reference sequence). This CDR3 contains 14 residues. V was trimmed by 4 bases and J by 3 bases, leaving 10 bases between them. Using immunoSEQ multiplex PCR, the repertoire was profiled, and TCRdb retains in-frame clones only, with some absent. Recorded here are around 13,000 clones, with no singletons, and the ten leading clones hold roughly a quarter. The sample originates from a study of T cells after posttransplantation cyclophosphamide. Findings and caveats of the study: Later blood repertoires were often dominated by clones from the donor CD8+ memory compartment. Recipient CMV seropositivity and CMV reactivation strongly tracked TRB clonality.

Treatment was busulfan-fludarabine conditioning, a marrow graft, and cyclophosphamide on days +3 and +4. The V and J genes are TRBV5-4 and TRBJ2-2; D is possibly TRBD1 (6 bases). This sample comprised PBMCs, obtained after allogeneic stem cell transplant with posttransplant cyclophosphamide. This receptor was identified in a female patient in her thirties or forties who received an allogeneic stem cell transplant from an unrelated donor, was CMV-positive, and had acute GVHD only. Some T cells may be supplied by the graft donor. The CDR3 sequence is CASSRNRDTGELFF. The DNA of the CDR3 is TGTGCCAGCAGCCGTAACAGGGACACCGGGGAGCTGTTTTTT.